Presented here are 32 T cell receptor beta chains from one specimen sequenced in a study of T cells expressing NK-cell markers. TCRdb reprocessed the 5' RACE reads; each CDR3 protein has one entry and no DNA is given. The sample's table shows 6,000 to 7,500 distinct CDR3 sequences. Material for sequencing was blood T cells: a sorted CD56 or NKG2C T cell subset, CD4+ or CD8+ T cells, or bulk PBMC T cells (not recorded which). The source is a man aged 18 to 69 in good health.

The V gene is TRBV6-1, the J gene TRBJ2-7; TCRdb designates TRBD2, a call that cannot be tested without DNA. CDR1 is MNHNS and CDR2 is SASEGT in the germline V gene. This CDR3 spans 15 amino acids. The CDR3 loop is CASSETSGGPYEQYF.

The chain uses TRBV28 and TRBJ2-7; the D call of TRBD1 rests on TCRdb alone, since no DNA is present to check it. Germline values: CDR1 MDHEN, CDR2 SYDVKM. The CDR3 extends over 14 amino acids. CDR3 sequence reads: CASAWTGGSYEQYF.

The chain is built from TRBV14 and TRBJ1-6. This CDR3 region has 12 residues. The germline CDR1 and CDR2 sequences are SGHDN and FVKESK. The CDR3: CASSLLDSPLHF.

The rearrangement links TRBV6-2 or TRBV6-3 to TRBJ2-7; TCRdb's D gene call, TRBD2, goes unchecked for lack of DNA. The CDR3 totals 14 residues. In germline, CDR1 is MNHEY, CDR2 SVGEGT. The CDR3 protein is CASSRDSASYEQYF.

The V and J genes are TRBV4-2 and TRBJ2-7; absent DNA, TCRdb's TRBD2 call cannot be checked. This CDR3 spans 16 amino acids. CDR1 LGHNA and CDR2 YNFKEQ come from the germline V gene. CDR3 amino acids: CASSQESTSGGYEQYF.

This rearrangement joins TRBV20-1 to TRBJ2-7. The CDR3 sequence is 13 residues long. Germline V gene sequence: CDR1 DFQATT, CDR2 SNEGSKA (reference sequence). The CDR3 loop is CSAREGVDYEQYF.

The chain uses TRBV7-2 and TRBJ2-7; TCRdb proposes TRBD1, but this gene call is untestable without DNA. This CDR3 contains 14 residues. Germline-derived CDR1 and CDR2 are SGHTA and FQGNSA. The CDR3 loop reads CASSLAGGPYEQYF.

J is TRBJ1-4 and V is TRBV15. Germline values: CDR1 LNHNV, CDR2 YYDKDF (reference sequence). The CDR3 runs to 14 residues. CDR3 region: CATSRGEGEEKLFF.

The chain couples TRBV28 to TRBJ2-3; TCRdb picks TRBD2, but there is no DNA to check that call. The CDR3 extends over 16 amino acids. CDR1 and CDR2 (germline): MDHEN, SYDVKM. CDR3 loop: CASTGMRGSSTDTQYF.

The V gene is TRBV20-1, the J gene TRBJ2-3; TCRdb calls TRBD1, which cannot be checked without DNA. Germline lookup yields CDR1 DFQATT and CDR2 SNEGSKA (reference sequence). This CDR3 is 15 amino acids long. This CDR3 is CSARDPDREWYTQYF.

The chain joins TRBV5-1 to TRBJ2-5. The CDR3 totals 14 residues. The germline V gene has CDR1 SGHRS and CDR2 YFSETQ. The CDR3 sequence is CASSLGGSQETQYF.

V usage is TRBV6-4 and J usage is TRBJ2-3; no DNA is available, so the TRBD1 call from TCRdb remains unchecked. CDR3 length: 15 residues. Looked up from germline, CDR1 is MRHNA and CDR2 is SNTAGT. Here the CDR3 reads CASSEGQGATDTQYF.

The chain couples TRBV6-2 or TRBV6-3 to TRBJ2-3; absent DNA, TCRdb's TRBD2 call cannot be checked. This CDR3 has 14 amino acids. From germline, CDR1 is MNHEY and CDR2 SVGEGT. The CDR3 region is CASSTGGPTDTQYF.

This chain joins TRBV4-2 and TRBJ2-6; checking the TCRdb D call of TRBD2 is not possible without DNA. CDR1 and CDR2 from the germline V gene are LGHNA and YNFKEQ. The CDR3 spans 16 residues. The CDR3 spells CASSLSGLSGANVLTF.

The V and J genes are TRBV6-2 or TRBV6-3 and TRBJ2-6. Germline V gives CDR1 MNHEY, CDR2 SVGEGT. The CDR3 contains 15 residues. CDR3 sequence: CASTPAVSGANVLTF.

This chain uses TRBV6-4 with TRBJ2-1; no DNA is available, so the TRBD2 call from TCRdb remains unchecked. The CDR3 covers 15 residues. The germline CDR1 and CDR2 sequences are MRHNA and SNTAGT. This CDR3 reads CASSEKEAGNNEQFF.

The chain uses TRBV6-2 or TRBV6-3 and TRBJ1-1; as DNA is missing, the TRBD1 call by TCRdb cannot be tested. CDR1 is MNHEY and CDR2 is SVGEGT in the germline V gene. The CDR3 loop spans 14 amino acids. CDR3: CASKRGRKNTEAFF.

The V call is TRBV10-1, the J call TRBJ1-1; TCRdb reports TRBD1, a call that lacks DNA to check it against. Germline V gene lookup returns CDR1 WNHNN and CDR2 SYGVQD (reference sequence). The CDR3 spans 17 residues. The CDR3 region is CASSALKVGGRYTEAFF.

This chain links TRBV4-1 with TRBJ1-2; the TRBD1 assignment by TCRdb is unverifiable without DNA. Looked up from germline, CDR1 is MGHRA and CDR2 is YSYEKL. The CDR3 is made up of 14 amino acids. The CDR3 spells CASSQVSRDYGYTF.

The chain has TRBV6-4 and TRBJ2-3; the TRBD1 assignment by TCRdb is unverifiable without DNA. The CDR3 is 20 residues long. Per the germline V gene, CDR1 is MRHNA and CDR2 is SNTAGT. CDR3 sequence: CASTRFPGQGAKSSTDTQYF.

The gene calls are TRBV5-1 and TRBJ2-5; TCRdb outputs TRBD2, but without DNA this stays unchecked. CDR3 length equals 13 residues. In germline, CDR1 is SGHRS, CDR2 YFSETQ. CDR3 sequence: CASSKGLQETQYF.

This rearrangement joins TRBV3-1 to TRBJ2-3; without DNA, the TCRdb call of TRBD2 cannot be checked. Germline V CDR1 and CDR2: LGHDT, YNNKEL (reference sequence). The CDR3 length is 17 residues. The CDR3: CASSQDFERGATDTQYF.

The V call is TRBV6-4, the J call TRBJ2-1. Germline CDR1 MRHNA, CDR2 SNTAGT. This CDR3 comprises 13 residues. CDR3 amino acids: CASSEKYHNEQFF.

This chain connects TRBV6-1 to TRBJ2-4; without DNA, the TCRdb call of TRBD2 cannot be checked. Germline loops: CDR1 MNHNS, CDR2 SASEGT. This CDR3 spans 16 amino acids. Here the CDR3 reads CASSEATSGGKNIQYF.

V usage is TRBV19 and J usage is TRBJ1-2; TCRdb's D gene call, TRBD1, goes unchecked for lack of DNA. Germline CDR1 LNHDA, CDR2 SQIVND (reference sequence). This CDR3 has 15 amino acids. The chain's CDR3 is CASRKTGGYNYGYTF.

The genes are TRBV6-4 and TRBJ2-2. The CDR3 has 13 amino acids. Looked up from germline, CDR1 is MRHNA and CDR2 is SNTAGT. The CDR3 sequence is CASSDIDTGELFF.

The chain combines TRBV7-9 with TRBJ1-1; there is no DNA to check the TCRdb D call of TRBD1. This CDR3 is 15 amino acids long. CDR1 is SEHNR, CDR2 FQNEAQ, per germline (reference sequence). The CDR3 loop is CASSPGRWENTEAFF.

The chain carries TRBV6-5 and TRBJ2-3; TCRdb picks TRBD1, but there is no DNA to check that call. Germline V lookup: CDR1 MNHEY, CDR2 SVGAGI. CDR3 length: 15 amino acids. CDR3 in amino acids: CASSYTTGEPDTQYF.

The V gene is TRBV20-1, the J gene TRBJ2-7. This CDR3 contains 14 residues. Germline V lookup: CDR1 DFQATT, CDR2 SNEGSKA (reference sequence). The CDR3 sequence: CSATSDRGSYEQYF.

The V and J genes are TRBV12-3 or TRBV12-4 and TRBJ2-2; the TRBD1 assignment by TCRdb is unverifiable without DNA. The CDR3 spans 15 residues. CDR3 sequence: CASSLLRGGSGELFF.

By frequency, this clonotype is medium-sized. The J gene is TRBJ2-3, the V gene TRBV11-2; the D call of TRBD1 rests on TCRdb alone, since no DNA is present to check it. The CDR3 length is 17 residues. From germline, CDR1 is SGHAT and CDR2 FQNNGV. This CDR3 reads CASSPGGAGGYTDTQYF.

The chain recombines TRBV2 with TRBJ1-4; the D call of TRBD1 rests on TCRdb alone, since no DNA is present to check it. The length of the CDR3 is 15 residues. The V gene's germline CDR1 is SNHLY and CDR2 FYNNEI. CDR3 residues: CASRTGTATNEKLFF.